Sequencing of this T cell receptor beta chain was carried out in a study of blood T cell repertoires in COVID-19. The protocol was immunoSEQ multiplex PCR, while the TCRdb copy is restricted to in-frame clones and leaves out a portion. Altogether hundreds of thousands of clones are present, under 85% being singletons, with the ten largest covering 0.95% to 1.5%. In this sample, this clone turned up a few times. Trimming left V 5 bases short and J 0 bases short, with 11 bases between. Germline CDR1 SNHLY, CDR2 FYNNEI. CDR3 length: 15 amino acids. The rearrangement uses TRBV2 and TRBJ1-3; D possibly corresponds to TRBD1 (6 bases). The sequence derives from a woman in her thirties with COVID-19, enrolled during active disease. Material: peripheral blood. The CDR3 DNA reads as TGTGCCAGCAGTACAGGGATTATCTCTGGAAACACCATATATTTT. It encodes CASSTGIISGNTIYF. Supplemented by reference TRBV2 and TRBJ1-3, the full variable domain reads EPEVTQTPSHQVTQMGQEVILRCVPISNHLYFYWYRQILGQKVEFLVSFYNNEISEKSEIFDDQFSVERPDGSNFTLKIRSTKLEDSAMYFCASSTGIISGNTIYFGEGSWLTVV.